Listed below are T cell receptor beta chains from one sample, sequenced in a study of response to subunit inactivated influenza vaccine. TCRdb re-analysed the RT-PCR reads in MiXCR, keeping a single row per CDR3 protein. The sample has some 850,000 distinct CDR3 sequences, under 20% seen once; the top ten hold roughly 11%. The specimen was PBMCs from blood, collected more than 4 days after vaccination. All receptors come from a man aged 50 or older who received an inactivated influenza vaccine. Both conserved end residues are part of each CDR3. Fields, in order: clone size, J gene, V gene, D gene, CDR3 DNA, CDR3 protein. The D gene is left open where the match is weak. Clone size is given for some rows only: seen once, a few or many times, or a class if the clone is expanded.

>-|TRBJ1-1|TRBV29-1|-
TGCAGCGCTGAAAGCAACACTGAAGCTTTCTTT
CSAESNTEAFF
>few|TRBJ1-6|TRBV27|-
TGTGCCAGCACCTCCGGGAGGCCGAATTCACCCCTCCACTTT
CASTSGRPNSPLHF
>many|TRBJ1-1|TRBV12-3/TRBV12-4|-
TGTGCCAGCAGCCCCGGGGGGCGGACTGAAGCTTTCTTT
CASSPGGRTEAFF
>-|TRBJ2-3|TRBV7-2|-
TGTGCCAGCAGCTTATGGGACATTAGCACAGATACGCAGTATTTT
CASSLWDISTDTQYF
>-|TRBJ1-1|TRBV6-1|-
TGTGCCAGCAGGCCCGGGACCAAGAACACTGAAGCTTTCTTT
CASRPGTKNTEAFF
>few|TRBJ2-1|TRBV27|-
TGTGCCAGCAGTTTATGGCAGGGAAAGGGAAATGAGCAGTTCTTC
CASSLWQGKGNEQFF
>-|TRBJ1-6|TRBV28|TRBD1
TGTGCCAGCAGGGCTCAGGGGGCAGGGGATTCACCCCTCCACTTT
CASRAQGAGDSPLHF
>-|TRBJ1-3|TRBV10-3|-
TGTGCCATCAGTGAGGGGGTACTCTCTGGAAACACCATATATTTT
CAISEGVLSGNTIYF
>-|TRBJ2-2|TRBV28|TRBD1
TGTGCCAGCAGTTTCTTGACAGAGACAGGGGCCGACGGGGAGCTGTTTTTT
CASSFLTETGADGELFF
>-|TRBJ1-1|TRBV6-2/TRBV6-3|-
TGTGCCAGCAGTTACTCCTTTACCTCTGGCAGGGTCAACACTGAAGCTTTCTTT
CASSYSFTSGRVNTEAFF
>-|TRBJ2-1|TRBV12-3/TRBV12-4|-
TGTGCCAGCAAATCTGGGCACTTCTCAGGGAGTGAGCAGTTCTTC
CASKSGHFSGSEQFF
>many|TRBJ2-2|TRBV11-2|-
TGTGCCAGCAGTTTGGCCGGGAGCGGCACCGGGGAGCTGTTTTTT
CASSLAGSGTGELFF
>few|TRBJ2-7|TRBV7-2|TRBD1
TGTGCCAGCAGCTCCGGACAGGCGGTTTTGGACGAGCAGTACTTC
CASSSGQAVLDEQYF
>few|TRBJ1-6|TRBV9|-
TGTGCCAGCAGCGTAGCTATTGATTCACCCCTCCACTTT
CASSVAIDSPLHF
>few|TRBJ1-5|TRBV6-5|-
TGTGCCAGCAGTCCTCAAGGTAACCCTCATCAGCCCCAGCATTTT
CASSPQGNPHQPQHF
>-|TRBJ1-1|TRBV5-1|-
TGCGCCAGCAGCTTGGGGACAACAGGGACGGCTGAAGCTTTCTTT
CASSLGTTGTAEAFF
>few|TRBJ2-5|TRBV24-1|-
TGTGCCACCAGTGTCGCAGACCAAGAGACCCAGTACTTC
CATSVADQETQYF
>many|TRBJ2-1|TRBV4-3|TRBD2
TGCGCCAGCAGCCAAGATAGCGGCGGGAGGGCCTACAATGAGCAGTTCTTC
CASSQDSGGRAYNEQFF
>few|TRBJ2-7|TRBV12-3/TRBV12-4|TRBD2
TGTGCCAGCTCCCTGGGTGGGGGGAGGGCCTACGAGCAGTACTTC
CASSLGGGRAYEQYF
>-|TRBJ2-2|TRBV6-1|-
TGTGCCAGCAGGCGGGACAACAAGGGCGGGGAGCTGTTTTTT
CASRRDNKGGELFF